Following are 16 T cell receptor beta chains from one sample sequenced in a study of PD-1 blockade in classical Hodgkin lymphoma. Specified time point: cycle 4 day 1 (C4D1), after more than five weeks of nivolumab. Relapse was seen in all patients after autologous stem cell transplantation, and brentuximab vedotin exposure was variable. Assay: immunoSEQ multiplex PCR; the TCRdb copy retains only in-frame clones and omits some. The table includes 13,000 or so clones, 70% to 90% detected once. Material: peripheral blood mononuclear cells (PBMCs), obtained before the fourth cycle of nivolumab. These receptor sequences come from a human donor with classical Hodgkin lymphoma.

The sample holds a few counts of this clone. The chain joins TRBV4-2 to TRBJ1-5; D is ambiguous. Germline V CDR1 and CDR2: LGHNA, YNFKEQ. Trimming took 1 base from V and 7 from J, leaving 5 bases between them. CDR3 length: 12 amino acids. CDR3 sequence reads: CASSQVGQPQHF. The CDR3 DNA sequence: TGTGCCAGCAGCCAAGTGGGGCAGCCCCAGCATTTT.

The genes are TRBV29-1 and TRBJ1-2; no definite D call. From germline, CDR1 is SQVTM and CDR2 ANQGSEA. The CDR3 is 11 residues long. V lost 8 bases to trimming and J lost 4 bases, with 11 bases between them. The CDR3 protein is CSFSSFYGYTF. CDR3 in DNA: TGCAGCTTTAGTTCCTTCTATGGCTACACCTTC. Full variable domain (remainder filled in from reference TRBV29-1 and TRBJ1-2): SAVISQKPSRDICQRGTSLTIQCQVDSQVTMMFWYRQQPGQSLTLIATANQGSEATYESGFVIDKFPISRPNLTFSTLTVSNMSPEDSSIYLCSFSSFYGYTFGSGTRLTVV.

This clone has only a few counts. The chain joins TRBV4-3 to TRBJ2-3, with 12 bases that match TRBD2. Unmatched junction bases numbered 3, after V lost 3 bases and J lost 2 bases. This CDR3 is built from 16 residues. Germline CDR1 is LGHNA and CDR2 is YSLEER. CDR3 DNA sequence: TGCGCCAGCAGCCACGGACTAGCGGGAAACACAGATACGCAGTATTTT. This sequence encodes CASSHGLAGNTDTQYF.

This clone qualifies as medium-sized. This sample also contains other DNA sequences that code for the same CDR3. This chain joins TRBV27 and TRBJ1-2, with D maybe TRBD1 (5 bases). This CDR3 is 17 amino acids long. Germline V gene lookup returns CDR1 MNHEY and CDR2 SMNVEV (reference sequence). V dropped 3 bases and J dropped 0 bases, with 17 bases sitting between them. The CDR3 DNA follows: TGTGCCAGCAGTTTTAGGGCGGGGGGGGGAGCTAACTATGGCTACACCTTC. This sequence encodes CASSFRAGGGANYGYTF.

The V call is TRBV18, the J call TRBJ1-1; 8 bases line up with TRBD1. This CDR3 comprises 16 residues. J gave up 5 bases and V 2 bases, and 10 bases lay outside the gene matches. Germline loops: CDR1 KGHSH, CDR2 LQKENI. This CDR3 is CASSPRTGLLFTEAFF. The DNA of the CDR3 is TGTGCCAGCTCACCAAGGACAGGGTTGTTATTTACTGAAGCTTTCTTT. The full variable domain, its missing parts supplied by reference TRBV18 and TRBJ1-1, is NAGVMQNPRHLVRRRGQEARLRCSPMKGHSHVYWYRQLPEEGLKFMVYLQKENIIDESGMPKERFSAEFPKEGPSILRIQQVVRGDSAAYFCASSPRTGLLFTEAFFGQGTRLTVV.

This chain connects TRBV12-5 to TRBJ2-3, with TRBD1 as a possible D gene (6 bases). This CDR3 has 15 amino acids. The germline V gene encodes CDR1 LGHNT and CDR2 FRNRAP. The ends were cut back, 1 base at V and 3 bases at J, with 11 bases in the middle. DNA of the CDR3: TGTGCTAGTGGTTTGGGGTGGACAGAAACAGATACGCAGTATTTT. Translated, it gives CASGLGWTETDTQYF.

The chain joins TRBV9 to TRBJ2-6, with 8 bases identical to TRBD2. V dropped 3 bases and J dropped 1; count of bases not matched to a gene: 9. Germline CDR1 is SGDLS and CDR2 is YYNGEE. The CDR3 covers 18 residues. DNA for the CDR3: TGTGCCAGCAGCGACCTACCCCGGGGGGGGTCTGGGGCCAACGTCCTGACTTTC. It codes for CASSDLPRGGSGANVLTF.

The genes are TRBV9 and TRBJ1-1; D call uncertain. Looked up from germline, CDR1 is SGDLS and CDR2 is YYNGEE. V shed 0 bases and J shed 1 base, with 7 bases lying between them. This CDR3 has 14 amino acids. The CDR3 reads CASSVAQRNTEAFF. The CDR3 coding sequence is TGTGCCAGCAGCGTAGCGCAGAGGAACACTGAAGCTTTCTTT. Full variable domain (outside the CDR3, taken from reference TRBV9 and TRBJ1-1): DSGVTQTPKHLITATGQRVTLRCSPRSGDLSVYWYQQSLDQGLQFLIQYYNGEERAKGNILERFSAQQFPDLHSELNLSSLELGDSALYFCASSVAQRNTEAFFGQGTRLTVV.

This rearrangement joins TRBV2 to TRBJ1-4, with unresolved D. Germline CDR1 reads SNHLY; CDR2 reads FYNNEI. This CDR3 region has 13 residues. The V end lost 4 bases, the J end lost 7 bases, and 10 bases lay between the germline ends. The CDR3 loop is CASSGLTSEKLFF. Here the CDR3 DNA reads TGTGCCAGCAGTGGACTTACAAGTGAAAAACTGTTTTTT. The variable domain in full, with the rest retrieved from reference TRBV2 and TRBJ1-4, is EPEVTQTPSHQVTQMGQEVILRCVPISNHLYFYWYRQILGQKVEFLVSFYNNEISEKSEIFDDQFSVERPDGSNFTLKIRSTKLEDSAMYFCASSGLTSEKLFFGSGTQLSVL.

J is TRBJ2-1 and V is TRBV14; TRBD2 is a possible D gene (5 bases). V was clipped by 4 bases and J by 12 bases, with 16 bases between them. Germline CDR1 is SGHDN and CDR2 is FVKESK. The CDR3 extends over 13 amino acids. The CDR3 reads CASSLGGRAGQFF. The CDR3 coding sequence is TGTGCCAGCAGCCTCGGAGGTCGGGCGGGGCAGTTCTTC.

This chain uses TRBV19 with TRBJ2-3, with 11 bases matching TRBD1. Per the germline V gene, CDR1 is LNHDA and CDR2 is SQIVND (reference sequence). V was pared by 7 bases and J by 6 bases, with 9 bases of the junction left unmatched. The CDR3 loop spans 15 amino acids. The CDR3 bases are TGTGCCAGTAACCAGGACAGGGGGCGCAGCGATACGCAGTATTTT. Translation: CASNQDRGRSDTQYF.

The V and J genes are TRBV7-9 and TRBJ2-1; D unclear. This CDR3 comprises 13 residues. The V end lost 1 base, the J end lost 6 bases, and 7 bases lay between the germline ends. In germline, CDR1 is SEHNR, CDR2 FQNEAQ (reference sequence). The CDR3 loop is CASSLVVSNEQFF. CDR3 nucleotides: TGTGCCAGCAGCTTAGTGGTGAGCAATGAGCAGTTCTTC.

Only one count was recorded for this clone. The CDR3 bases are TGTGCCAGCAAGGGTCGAGTGGGACAGGGGGCCCGAAGTTCCTACGAGCAGTACTTC. This encodes CASKGRVGQGARSSYEQYF. The chain joins TRBV2 to TRBJ2-7, with TRBD1 matching over 12 bases. After removal of 7 bases from V and 1 base from J, the junction contained 17 bases not matched to a gene. Germline CDR1 is SNHLY and CDR2 is FYNNEI. CDR3 length: 19 residues. Supplemented by reference TRBV2 and TRBJ2-7, the full variable domain reads EPEVTQTPSHQVTQMGQEVILRCVPISNHLYFYWYRQILGQKVEFLVSFYNNEISEKSEIFDDQFSVERPDGSNFTLKIRSTKLEDSAMYFCASKGRVGQGARSSYEQYFGPGTRLTVT.

This rearrangement joins TRBV5-4 to TRBJ2-5; no clear D. Looked up from germline, CDR1 is SGHNT and CDR2 is YYREEE (reference sequence). Deletions cut 4 bases from V and 5 bases from J, with 9 bases between. CDR3 size: 12 residues. The CDR3 spells CASSGIGETQYF. CDR3 bases: TGTGCCAGCAGCGGGATCGGGGAGACCCAGTACTTC.

J is TRBJ1-2 and V is TRBV19, with 8 positions matching TRBD1. Germline CDR1 and CDR2: LNHDA and SQIVND (reference sequence). The V gene end was trimmed by 6 bases and the J gene end by 2 bases; junction bases not matched to a gene: 8. This CDR3 region has 15 residues. The CDR3 loop is CASSARGLENYGYTF. CDR3 nucleotide sequence: TGTGCCAGTAGCGCCAGGGGGCTGGAAAACTATGGCTACACCTTC.

The rearrangement uses TRBV30 and TRBJ2-1; 12 positions agree with TRBD2. Trimming cost V 4 bases and J 7 bases; bases outside gene matches: 8. The length of the CDR3 is 15 residues. In germline, CDR1 is GTSNPN, CDR2 SVGIG (reference sequence). The CDR3 loop reads CAWNLAGGPGNEQFF. CDR3 in DNA: TGTGCCTGGAACCTAGCGGGGGGGCCAGGAAATGAGCAGTTCTTC. Looking up the rest from reference TRBV30 and TRBJ2-1 gives the full variable domain: SQTIHQWPATLVQPVGSPLSLECTVEGTSNPNLYWYRQAAGRGLQLLFYSVGIGQISSEVPQNLSASRPQDRQFILSSKKLLLSDSGFYLCAWNLAGGPGNEQFFGPGTRLTVL.